The clone carrying this TCR beta chain was detected many times. Its target is not known. Per the original data handling: CDR3 differences across clinicopathological groups were used to build a distant-metastasis classifier for papillary thyroid cancer. With MiXCR, TCRdb reprocessed the PCR reads. These V and J calls originate from TCRdb's pipeline instead of the authors' own analysis. The sample has 33,000 or so clones, 7.4% seen once. The entire patient cohort was treatment-naive prior to thyroid surgery. Germline CDR1 and CDR2: LNHDA and SQIVND (reference sequence). V was cut by 5 bases and J by 4 bases, with 14 bases left in between. CDR3 size: 14 residues. The data originate from a study of metastatic and nonmetastatic thyroid tumors. Across the study: Malignant and benign thyroid patients had repertoires compared in peripheral blood and tumor or nodule tissue. Study-wide points: It was reportedly found that TCR beta diversity was significantly higher in malignant thyroid tumors than in benign nodules, a difference seen in both blood and tumor samples.

The V and J genes are TRBV19 and TRBJ1-2, with no clear D. The receptor comes from a female donor with papillary thyroid cancer or a benign thyroid nodule (not recorded which). Some clones in this sample may be carry-over from other donors' samples. Source material: blood. The chain's CDR3 is CASSSRTEGYGYTF. The CDR3 bases are TGTGCCAGTAGTTCCCGGACGGAAGGCTATGGCTACACCTTC.